This TCR beta chain was found in a study of blood T cell repertoires in COVID-19. Study-wide context: Acute-phase and convalescent COVID-19 samples originated in the United States, Italy and Spain.

The repertoire was sequenced with immunoSEQ multiplex PCR; TCRdb's copy has only in-frame clones and lacks some. In the table there are about 65,000 clones, roughly 77% of which are singletons. The source is a man older than 75 with acute or convalescent COVID-19. The sample comprised peripheral blood.

DNA for the CDR3: TGTGCCAGCAGCGCCTCCGGGACTAGCCAGTTCTTC. Translating it yields CASSASGTSQFF. The rearrangement links TRBV11-3 to TRBJ2-1; TRBD2 matches at 9 bases. The J segment lost 13 bases and the V segment lost 5 bases, leaving 6 bases of the junction unmatched. The germline V gene encodes CDR1 SGHNT and CDR2 YENEEA. This CDR3 spans 12 amino acids.